A selection of T cell receptor beta chains follows, all from one sample in a study of blood T cell repertoires in COVID-19. The assay was immunoSEQ multiplex PCR, and TCRdb's table has in-frame clones only and misses some. This table holds about 210,000 clones, around nine tenths found once. Material for sequencing was peripheral blood. Receptors were obtained from a woman aged 40 to 50 with acute or convalescent COVID-19. CDR3s include the opening cysteine and the closing phenylalanine or tryptophan. The D gene is left open where the match is weak. Not all rows give a size; the values are once, few, many and, for expanded clones, a class.

TRBJ2-3 TRBV30 TRBD1 NA CAWGDRGSADTQYF TGTGCCTGGGGGGACAGGGGGTCGGCAGATACGCAGTATTTT
TRBJ1-5 TRBV29-1 TRBD1 NA CSVNGAGGGQPQHF TGCAGCGTGAACGGGGCAGGGGGAGGTCAGCCCCAGCATTTT
TRBJ2-1 TRBV5-1 TRBD2 NA CASSLTSGGANEQFF TGCGCCAGCAGCTTGACTAGCGGGGGGGCCAATGAGCAGTTCTTC
TRBJ1-2 TRBV6-5 TRBD1 NA CASSYGQGLYGYTF TGTGCCAGCAGCTATGGACAGGGGCTTTATGGCTACACCTTC
TRBJ2-1 TRBV2 TRBD1 NA CASSVTTGQFNEQFF TGTGCCAGCAGTGTGACAACGGGACAGTTCAATGAGCAGTTCTTC
TRBJ2-5 TRBV19 TRBD2 NA CATRTSGGQGETQYF TGTGCCACCCGGACTAGCGGGGGCCAGGGGGAGACCCAGTACTTC
TRBJ2-2 TRBV29-1 TRBD1 NA CSATGADTGELFF TGCAGCGCGACAGGGGCGGACACCGGGGAGCTGTTTTTT
TRBJ2-1 TRBV15 TRBD2 NA CATSRLLAGGTYNEQFF TGTGCCACCAGCAGACTCTTAGCGGGGGGAACCTACAATGAGCAGTTCTTC
TRBJ1-1 TRBV6-2/TRBV6-3 NA once CASSYQDRTRIVNTEAFF TGTGCCAGCAGTTACCAAGACCGGACACGCATCGTGAACACTGAAGCTTTCTTT
TRBJ2-2 TRBV19 NA NA CASSSVANTGELFF TGTGCCAGTAGTTCGGTGGCGAACACCGGGGAGCTGTTTTTT
TRBJ2-1 TRBV25-1 TRBD1 once CASSGQGANYNEQFF TGTGCCAGCAGTGGACAGGGGGCCAATTACAATGAGCAGTTCTTC
TRBJ1-1 TRBV18 NA NA CASSPKIGGPTEAFF TGTGCCAGCTCACCGAAGATCGGGGGGCCCACTGAAGCTTTCTTT
TRBJ2-2 TRBV11-3 TRBD1 NA CASSLGTGATTGELFF TGTGCCAGCAGCTTAGGGACAGGGGCTACCACCGGGGAGCTGTTTTTT
TRBJ1-6 TRBV5-4 TRBD1 NA CASSLRGSGGSPLHF TGTGCCAGCAGCTTGAGGGGGTCAGGGGGTTCACCCCTCCACTTT
TRBJ1-1 TRBV6-5 TRBD1 few CASNTGQDMNTEAFF TGTGCCAGCAATACGGGACAGGACATGAACACTGAAGCTTTCTTT
TRBJ2-2 TRBV5-1 NA NA CASSLTGGTGELFF TGCGCCAGCAGCTTGACCGGGGGCACCGGGGAGCTGTTTTTT
TRBJ1-1 TRBV6-1 NA NA CASRPQGNTEAFF TGTGCCAGCAGACCACAGGGGAACACTGAAGCTTTCTTT
TRBJ2-4 TRBV4-1 NA once CASSQGGESKNIQYF TGCGCCAGCAGCCAAGGGGGGGAGAGCAAAAACATTCAGTACTTC
TRBJ1-1 TRBV20-1 NA NA CSASPQGKAFF TGCAGTGCTTCCCCCCAGGGCAAAGCTTTCTTT
TRBJ2-1 TRBV5-1 NA once CASSRGNQDNEQFF TGCGCCAGCAGCCGGGGGAACCAAGACAATGAGCAGTTCTTC